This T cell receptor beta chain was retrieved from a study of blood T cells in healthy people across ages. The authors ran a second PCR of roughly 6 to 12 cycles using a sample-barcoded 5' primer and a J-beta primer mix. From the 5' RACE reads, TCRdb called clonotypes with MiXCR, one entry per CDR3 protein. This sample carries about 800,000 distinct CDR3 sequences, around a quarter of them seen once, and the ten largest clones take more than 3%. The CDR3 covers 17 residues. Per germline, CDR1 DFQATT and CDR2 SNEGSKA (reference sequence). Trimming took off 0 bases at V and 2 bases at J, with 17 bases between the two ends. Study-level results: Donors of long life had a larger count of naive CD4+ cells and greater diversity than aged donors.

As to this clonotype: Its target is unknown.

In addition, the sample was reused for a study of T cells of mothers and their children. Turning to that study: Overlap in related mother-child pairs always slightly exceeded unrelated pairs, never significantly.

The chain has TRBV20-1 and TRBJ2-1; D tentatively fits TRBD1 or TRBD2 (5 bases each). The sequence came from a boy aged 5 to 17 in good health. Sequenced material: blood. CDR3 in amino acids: CSARDRGAPTPYNEQFF. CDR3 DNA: TGCAGTGCTAGAGATCGAGGGGCTCCCACTCCCTACAATGAGCAGTTCTTC.